This T cell receptor (beta chain) was recorded in a study of OX40 agonist ivuxolimab in advanced cancers. Profiling relied on immunoSEQ multiplex PCR, and the TCRdb table lists in-frame clones only, not all of them. This sample yields thousands of clones, of which approximately 72% are seen a single time; roughly 40% belongs to the top ten. Trimming cost V 3 bases and J 7 bases; bases outside gene matches: 6. CDR3 length: 16 residues. Germline-derived CDR1 and CDR2 are SGDLS and YYNGEE. Exclusion of a patient followed from autoimmune disease history or systemic immunosuppression. The sample was CD4+ or CD8+ T cells sorted from blood, taken in a trial of the OX40 agonist ivuxolimab. The receptor's source is an adult with an advanced solid tumor such as melanoma, head and neck, liver or kidney cancer. This chain joins TRBV9 and TRBJ2-1; 14 nucleotides line up with TRBD2. The CDR3 coding sequence is TGTGCCAGCAGCGGGGGGACTAGCGGGAGAGTAAATGAGCAGTTCTTC. This sequence encodes CASSGGTSGRVNEQFF.